A single count supports the clone carrying this TCR beta chain. With 2 bases removed from V and 4 bases from J, the gap between germline ends came to 5 bases. CDR1 is SGHDN, CDR2 FVKESK, per germline. This CDR3 comprises 13 residues. Measured with immunoSEQ multiplex PCR; TCRdb has only the in-frame clones, and not every one. Counted here are roughly 190,000 clones, around 93% occurring once; the ten biggest clones make up 1.5% to 2%. The data originate from a study of control samples from healthy donors and cancer patients. The receptor was isolated from a young man in good health. V usage is TRBV14 and J usage is TRBJ2-2; D perhaps matches TRBD1 (5 bases). Sequencing was done on a sample of blood. CDR3 bases: TGTGCCAGCAGCCAACAGGGCACCGGGGAGCTGTTTTTT. Translation gives CASSQQGTGELFF.